The source of this T cell receptor (beta chain) is a study of CD8 T cells in Susac syndrome. With random hexamers, reverse transcription was performed on about 0.5 to 1 ug of RNA. An immunoSEQ multiplex PCR generated amplified TCR beta CDR3 products spanning 54 Vbeta and 13 Jbeta. TCRdb ran MiXCR on the immunoSEQ multiplex PCR reads and lists one entry per CDR3 protein. The sample shows under 200,000 distinct CDR3 sequences, 94% of them seen only once. In germline, CDR1 is SGHVS, CDR2 FNYEAQ. Trimming took off 8 bases at V and 2 bases at J, with 20 bases between the two ends. This CDR3 is built from 16 residues. TCR beta was sequenced from blood CD8+ and CD4+ T cells.

This sequence was found in a human donor with Susac syndrome. What was sequenced was CD4+ T cells from PBMCs. The chain joins TRBV7-6 to TRBJ2-3; a weak D match, TRBD1 (6 bases). The CDR3 sequence: CASSFRAGQSTDTQYF. The CDR3 DNA reads TGTGCCAGCTCTTTTAGGGCCGGACAGTCCACAGATACGCAGTATTTT.